The clone carrying this T cell receptor (beta chain) came up many times. The antigen remains unidentified. The V gene lost 0 bases and the J gene lost 8 bases, with 12 bases spanning the gap. Germline CDR1 is SGHRS and CDR2 is YFSETQ. The CDR3 extends over 14 amino acids. It was the library that attached unique molecular identifiers to individual cDNA molecules. TCRdb ran MiXCR on the RACE reads and lists one entry per CDR3 protein. Here the sample spans a few hundred thousand distinct CDR3 sequences, roughly 6% being singletons. The data were taken from a study of human T cells and chemical hapten exposure. Regarding the study as a whole: Relative to control repertoires, expanded TCRs gave rise to significantly more large CDR3 similarity clusters.

Time point meaning: pre-sensitization, week 0. The treatment denotes: therapeutic diphenylcyclopropenone sensitization with weekly scalp DPC. Material: whole blood, obtained in connection with sensitization to the hapten diphenylcyclopropenone (DPC). The chain uses TRBV5-1 and TRBJ1-5; D unclear. The sequence derives from a woman aged 18-35 years with alopecia areata. Some clones in this sample may be carry-over from other donors' samples. The CDR3 bases are TGCGCCAGCAGCTTGGGACGAAGCACTGAGCCCCAGCATTTT. Translation: CASSLGRSTEPQHF.